This T cell receptor (beta chain) is drawn from a study of blood T cells in healthy people across ages. A second PCR of 7 to 11 cycles used a sample-barcoded 5' primer and a J-beta primer mix. Through a template-switch adaptor with 12 random nucleotides, each cDNA molecule received a tag. Each CDR3 protein gets one entry after TCRdb re-called the 5' RACE reads with MiXCR. The sample holds fewer than 900,000 distinct CDR3 sequences; around 36% are singletons and the top ten take 13%. This clonotype showed up just a few times. Its antigen is currently unknown. Germline values: CDR1 MNHEY, CDR2 SVGAGI. The CDR3 length is 16 residues. Germline trimming cut 7 bases from V and 8 bases from J; bases unmatched to any gene: 15. Points from the study as a whole: Leaving the PBMCs unsorted stopped any conclusive comparison of naive versus antigen-experienced cells. Observed TCR beta diversity showed a strong correlation with the percentage of naive T cells as measured by flow cytometry.

J is TRBJ1-2 and V is TRBV6-5; 11 nucleotides agree with TRBD1. The sample was blood. This TCR was sampled from a man in his late teens or twenties in good health. The CDR3 sequence is CASISLGTGGLQGYTF. In nucleotides, the CDR3 is TGTGCCAGCATCTCTCTCGGGACAGGGGGACTCCAGGGCTACACCTTC.